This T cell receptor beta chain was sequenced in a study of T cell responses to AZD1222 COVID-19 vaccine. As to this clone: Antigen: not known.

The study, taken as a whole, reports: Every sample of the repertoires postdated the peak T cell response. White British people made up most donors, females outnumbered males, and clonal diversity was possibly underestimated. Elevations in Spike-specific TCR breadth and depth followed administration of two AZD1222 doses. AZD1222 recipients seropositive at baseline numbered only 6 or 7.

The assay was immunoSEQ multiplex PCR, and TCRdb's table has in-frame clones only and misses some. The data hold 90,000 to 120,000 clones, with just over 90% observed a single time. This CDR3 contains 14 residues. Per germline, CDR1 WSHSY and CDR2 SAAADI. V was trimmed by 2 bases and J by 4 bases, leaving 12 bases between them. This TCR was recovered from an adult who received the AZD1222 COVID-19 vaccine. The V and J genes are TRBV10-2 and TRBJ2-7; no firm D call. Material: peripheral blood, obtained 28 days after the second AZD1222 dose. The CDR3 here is CASSEAAGFYEQYF. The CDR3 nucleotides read TGCGCCAGCAGTGAGGCGGCAGGATTTTACGAGCAGTACTTC.